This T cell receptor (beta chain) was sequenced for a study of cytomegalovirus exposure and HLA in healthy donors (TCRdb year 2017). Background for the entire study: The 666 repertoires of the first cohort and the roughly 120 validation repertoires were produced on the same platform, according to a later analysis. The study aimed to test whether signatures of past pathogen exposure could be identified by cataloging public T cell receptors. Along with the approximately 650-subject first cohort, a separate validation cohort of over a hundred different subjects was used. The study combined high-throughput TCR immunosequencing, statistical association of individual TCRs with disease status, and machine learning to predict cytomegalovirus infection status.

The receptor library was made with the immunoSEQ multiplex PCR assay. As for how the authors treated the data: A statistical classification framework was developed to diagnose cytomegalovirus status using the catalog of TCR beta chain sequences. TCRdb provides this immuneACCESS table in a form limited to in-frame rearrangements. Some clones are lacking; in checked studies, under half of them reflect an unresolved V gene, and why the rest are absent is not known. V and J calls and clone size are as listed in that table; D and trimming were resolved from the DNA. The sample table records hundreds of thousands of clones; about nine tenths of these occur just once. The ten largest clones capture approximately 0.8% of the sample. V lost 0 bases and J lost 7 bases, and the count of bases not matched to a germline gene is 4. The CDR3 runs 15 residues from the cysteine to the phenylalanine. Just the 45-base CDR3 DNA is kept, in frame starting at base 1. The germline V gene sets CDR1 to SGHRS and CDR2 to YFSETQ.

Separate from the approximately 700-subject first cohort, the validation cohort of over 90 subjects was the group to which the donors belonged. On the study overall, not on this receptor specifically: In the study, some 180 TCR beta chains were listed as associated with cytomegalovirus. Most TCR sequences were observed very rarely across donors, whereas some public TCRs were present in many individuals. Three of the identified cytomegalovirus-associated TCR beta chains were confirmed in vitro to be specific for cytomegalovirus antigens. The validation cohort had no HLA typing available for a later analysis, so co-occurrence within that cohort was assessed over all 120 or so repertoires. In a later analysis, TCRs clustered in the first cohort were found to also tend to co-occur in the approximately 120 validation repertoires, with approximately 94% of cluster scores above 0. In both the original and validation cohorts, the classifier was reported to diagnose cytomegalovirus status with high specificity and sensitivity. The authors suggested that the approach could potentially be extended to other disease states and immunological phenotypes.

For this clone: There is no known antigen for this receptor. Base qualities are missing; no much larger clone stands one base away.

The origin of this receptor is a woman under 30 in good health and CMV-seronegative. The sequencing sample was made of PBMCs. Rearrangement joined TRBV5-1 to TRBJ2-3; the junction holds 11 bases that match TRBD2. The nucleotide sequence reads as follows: TGCGCCAGCAGCTTGGATAGCGGGAGGGCCTATACGCAGTATTTT. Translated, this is CASSLDSGRAYTQYF.